Listed below are T cell receptor beta chains from one sample, sequenced in a study of blood T cell repertoires in COVID-19. Clones were sequenced by immunoSEQ multiplex PCR, and TCRdb holds only the in-frame ones, with some missing. Altogether about 250,000 clones are present, nearly 90% being singletons, with the ten largest covering around 3%. Sequenced input: peripheral blood. These receptors were collected from a man between 18 and 29 years old with active or convalescent COVID-19. Both conserved end residues are part of each CDR3. Each record gives: CDR3 protein, CDR3 DNA, clone size, V gene, D gene, J gene. The D gene is left open where the match is weak. Size is omitted from some rows. Given values are once, few, many or a class for expanded clones.

CASSLAQGRYGYTF | TGTGCCAGCAGCTTAGCGCAGGGTCGCTATGGCTACACCTTC | . | TRBV7-2 | . | TRBJ1-2
CASSVIGTEGETQYF | TGCGCCAGCAGCGTTATCGGGACGGAGGGAGAGACCCAGTACTTC | . | TRBV5-1 | . | TRBJ2-5
CARKGRVEQYF | TGTGCCCGCAAAGGCAGGGTCGAGCAGTACTTC | . | TRBV27 | . | TRBJ2-7
CASSLLPIGDYGYTF | TGTGCCAGCAGTTTATTGCCAATCGGAGACTATGGCTACACCTTC | . | TRBV27 | . | TRBJ1-2
CATSDNSPGQGARNEQFF | TGTGCCACCAGTGATAATAGTCCGGGACAGGGGGCGCGGAATGAGCAGTTCTTC | . | TRBV24-1 | TRBD1 | TRBJ2-1
CASSDSVFDGYTF | TGTGCCAGCAGCGACAGCGTATTCGATGGCTACACCTTC | . | TRBV7-9 | . | TRBJ1-2
CASSHGGRDTQYF | TGTGCCAGCAGCCATGGGGGGAGAGATACGCAGTATTTT | . | TRBV3-1/TRBV3-2 | . | TRBJ2-3
CASSPRDRGFYTEAFF | TGTGCCAGCAGCCCCCGGGACAGGGGGTTTTACACTGAAGCTTTCTTT | . | TRBV5-4 | TRBD1 | TRBJ1-1
CASSQVAEGLAGETQYF | TGTGCCAGCAGCCAAGTTGCTGAAGGACTAGCGGGAGAGACCCAGTACTTC | . | TRBV14 | TRBD2 | TRBJ2-5
CASSAGDRGLTGELFF | TGTGCCAGCAGCGCAGGGGACAGGGGTCTGACCGGGGAGCTGTTTTTT | . | TRBV9 | TRBD1 | TRBJ2-2
CASSGGTDNTEAFF | TGCGCCAGCAGCGGAGGGACAGATAACACTGAAGCTTTCTTT | . | TRBV5-1 | TRBD1 | TRBJ1-1
CASSLSPRAGGEYF | TGTGCCAGCAGCTTGTCGCCCAGGGCCGGAGGGGAGTACTTC | few | TRBV5-8 | . | TRBJ2-7
CAWSVSGDQPQHF | TGTGCCTGGAGTGTATCAGGGGATCAGCCCCAGCATTTT | . | TRBV30 | . | TRBJ1-5
CASSPQRGLAGGYQETQYF | TGTGCCAGCAGCCCACAGCGGGGACTAGCGGGGGGTTACCAAGAGACCCAGTACTTC | . | TRBV7-9 | TRBD2 | TRBJ2-5
CASSPGRGVFYGYTF | TGTGCCAGCAGCCCAGGGAGGGGCGTCTTCTATGGCTACACCTTC | few | TRBV11-2 | . | TRBJ1-2
CASRPTVAKNIQYF | TGTGCCAGCAGACCCACAGTAGCCAAAAACATTCAGTACTTC | . | TRBV4-2 | . | TRBJ2-4
CASSQLDQPQHF | TGTGCCAGCAGTCAACTTGATCAGCCCCAGCATTTT | . | TRBV27 | . | TRBJ1-5